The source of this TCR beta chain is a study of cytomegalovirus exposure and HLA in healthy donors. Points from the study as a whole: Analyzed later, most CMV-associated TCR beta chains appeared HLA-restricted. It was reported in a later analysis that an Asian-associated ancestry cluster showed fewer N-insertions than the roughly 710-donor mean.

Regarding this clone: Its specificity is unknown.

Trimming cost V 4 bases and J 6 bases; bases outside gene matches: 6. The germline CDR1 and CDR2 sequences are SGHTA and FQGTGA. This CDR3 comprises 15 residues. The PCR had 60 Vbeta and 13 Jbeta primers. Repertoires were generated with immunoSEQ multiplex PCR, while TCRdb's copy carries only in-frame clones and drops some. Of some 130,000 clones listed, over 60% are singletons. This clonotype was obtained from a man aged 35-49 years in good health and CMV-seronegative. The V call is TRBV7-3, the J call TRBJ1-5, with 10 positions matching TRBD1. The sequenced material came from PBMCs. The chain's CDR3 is CASSSDRGRGQPQHF. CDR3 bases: TGTGCCAGCAGCTCAGACAGGGGGCGCGGTCAGCCCCAGCATTTT.